Following are 11 T cell receptor beta chains from one sample sequenced in a study of T cell changes during pregnancy in multiple sclerosis (dated 2019 in TCRdb). Libraries were made using the immunoSEQ multiplex PCR assay. This is the immuneACCESS table as TCRdb keeps it, with only in-frame sequences that have V and J called. A part of the clones is gone; compared with another copy, unresolved V genes explain less than half, and the rest is unexplained. Here the sample has 100,000 or so clones; just over 90% occur a single time. The ten largest clones capture 1% to 1.5% of the sample. Sequencing was performed on peripheral blood, taken in the second trimester of pregnancy. These receptors originate from a female donor with multiple sclerosis, enrolled in a pregnancy study.

Concerning this clone: Sequence at one end of the junction differs from germline and may be a read error. This rearrangement joins TRBV19 to TRBJ1-2; D unresolved. Germline V lookup: CDR1 LNHDA, CDR2 SQIVND (reference sequence). CDR3 size: 13 residues. The CDR3 protein is CASGMKEGYGYTF. The CDR3 region has the DNA TGTGCCAGTGGTATGAAGGAGGGCTATGGCTACACCTTC.

This chain links TRBV10-3 with TRBJ1-2; TRBD1 matches at 7 bases. This CDR3 spans 14 amino acids. J gave up 8 bases and V 6 bases, and 12 bases lay outside the gene matches. Germline V lookup: CDR1 ENHRY, CDR2 SYGVKD. The CDR3 coding sequence is TGTGCCATCAGCGCCTCGACAGGGTTCGGGGGCTACACCTTC. It specifies CAISASTGFGGYTF.

The chain joins TRBV9 to TRBJ2-1; tentatively, D is TRBD1 (5 bases). V gave up 0 bases and J gave up 2 bases, with 9 bases separating them. CDR3 length equals 15 residues. Germline loops: CDR1 SGDLS, CDR2 YYNGEE. The CDR3 loop reads CASSVAGLPYNEQFF. The CDR3 DNA reads TGTGCCAGCAGCGTAGCAGGGCTCCCCTACAATGAGCAGTTCTTC.

The chain is built from TRBV6-1 and TRBJ2-1; 8 nucleotides agree with TRBD2. The CDR3 spans 14 residues. Looked up from germline, CDR1 is MNHNS and CDR2 is SASEGT. The V segment lost 5 bases and the J segment 0 bases; nucleotides outside the gene matches: 0. Written as DNA, the CDR3 is TGTGCCAGCAGTAGCGGGAGCTCCTACAATGAGCAGTTCTTC. Translated: CASSSGSSYNEQFF.

The chain joins TRBV30 to TRBJ1-2; TRBD1 is a possible D gene (6 bases). Trimming took 0 bases from V and 2 from J, leaving 10 bases between them. The CDR3 consists of 14 residues. CDR1 is GTSNPN and CDR2 is SVGIG in the germline V gene (reference sequence). In DNA form, the CDR3 reads TGTGCCTGGAGTGTAGGGGGGGACAACTATGGCTACACCTTC. Translation: CAWSVGGDNYGYTF.

This clone was seen more than once but under ten times. The rearrangement joins TRBV7-2 to TRBJ1-2; 7 bases are shared with TRBD1. The CDR3 runs 13 residues. V dropped 5 bases and J dropped 1; count of bases not matched to a gene: 1. The germline CDR1 and CDR2 sequences are SGHTA and FQGNSA. The CDR3 loop is CASSQGVNYGYTF. The CDR3 DNA is TGTGCCAGCAGCCAGGGGGTTAACTATGGCTACACCTTC.

This clone was recorded once. The J gene is TRBJ2-3, the V gene TRBV5-4, with 13 bases matching TRBD2. Germline V gives CDR1 SGHNT, CDR2 YYREEE (reference sequence). The CDR3 totals 16 residues. The junction had 8 bases not matched to a gene; V was cut back by 4 bases and J by 6 bases. The CDR3 DNA reads as TGTGCCAGCAGCCCCGGTAGGACTAGCGGGAGTGATACGCAGTATTTT. It encodes CASSPGRTSGSDTQYF. The entire variable domain, with the rest obtained from reference TRBV5-4 and TRBJ2-3, is as follows: ETGVTQSPTHLIKTRGQQVTLRCSSQSGHNTVSWYQQALGQGPQFIFQYYREEENGRGNFPPRFSGLQFPNYSSELNVNALELDDSALYLCASSPGRTSGSDTQYFGPGTRLTVL.

CDR3 bases: TGTGCCAGCAGCCGAGAACTAGCGGGGGCCTACGAGCAGTACTTC. Encoded protein: CASSRELAGAYEQYF. This sequence joins TRBV4-2 and TRBJ2-7; 11 bases fit TRBD2. CDR3 length: 15 residues. J lost 2 bases, V lost 4 bases, and 4 bases had no gene match. The germline gives CDR1 LGHNA, CDR2 YNFKEQ.

This clone was recorded once. The V gene is TRBV10-1, the J gene TRBJ2-3; tentative D call: TRBD1 (6 bases). V lost 1 base, J lost 6 bases, and 8 bases lay in between. Per the germline V gene, CDR1 is WNHNN and CDR2 is SYGVQD (reference sequence). This CDR3 is 13 amino acids long. The CDR3 is CASSEFQGDTQYF. CDR3 nucleotides: TGCGCCAGCAGTGAGTTCCAGGGGGATACGCAGTATTTT.

This chain uses TRBV7-8 with TRBJ1-2, with 7 bases matching TRBD1. The germline V gene has CDR1 SGHVS and CDR2 FQNEAQ. The trim removed 5 bases at V and 0 bases at J, leaving 9 bases unmatched. This CDR3 region has 16 residues. This CDR3 is CASSPIDRAPNYGYTF. DNA of the CDR3: TGTGCCAGCAGCCCCATAGACAGGGCCCCTAACTATGGCTACACCTTC.

This rearrangement joins TRBV7-6 to TRBJ1-1; TRBD1 agrees at 7 bases. The CDR3 is made up of 16 amino acids. V dropped 4 bases and J dropped 3; count of bases not matched to a gene: 11. Per germline, CDR1 SGHVS and CDR2 FNYEAQ. The CDR3 DNA is TGTGCCAGCAGCTCAGGGGGGACAGTCCTTTACACTGAAGCTTTCTTT. Encoded protein: CASSSGGTVLYTEAFF.